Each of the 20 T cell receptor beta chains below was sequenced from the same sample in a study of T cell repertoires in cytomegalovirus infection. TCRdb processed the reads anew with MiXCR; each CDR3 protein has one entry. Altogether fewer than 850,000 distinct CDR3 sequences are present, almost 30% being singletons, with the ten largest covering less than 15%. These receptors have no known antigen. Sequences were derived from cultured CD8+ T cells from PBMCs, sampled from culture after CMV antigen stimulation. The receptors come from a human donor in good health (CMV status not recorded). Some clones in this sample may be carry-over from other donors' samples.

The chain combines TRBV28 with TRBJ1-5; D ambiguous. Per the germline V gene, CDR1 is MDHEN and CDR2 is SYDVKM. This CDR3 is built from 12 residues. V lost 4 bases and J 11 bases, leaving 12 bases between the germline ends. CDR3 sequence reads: CASSSQAPSQHF. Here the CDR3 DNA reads TGTGCCAGCAGTTCCCAGGCCCCGTCCCAGCATTTT.

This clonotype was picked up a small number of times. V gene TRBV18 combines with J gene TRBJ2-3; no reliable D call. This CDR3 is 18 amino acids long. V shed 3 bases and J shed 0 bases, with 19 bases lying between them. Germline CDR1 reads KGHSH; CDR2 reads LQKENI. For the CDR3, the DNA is TGTGCCAGCTCACCGGATTACGCGCTCATTTATAGCACAGATACGCAGTATTTT. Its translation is CASSPDYALIYSTDTQYF.

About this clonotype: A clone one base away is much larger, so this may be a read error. The CDR3 DNA reads as TGTGCTAGTGGTTTGGGGGACTCGATCAACGCCGGGGAGCTGTTTTTT. Protein product: CASGLGDSINAGELFF. The chain links TRBV12-5 to TRBJ2-2; D perhaps matches TRBD2 (6 bases). V lost 1 base, J lost 6 bases, and 15 bases lay in between. This CDR3 has 16 residues. The germline gives CDR1 LGHNT, CDR2 FRNRAP. The variable domain in full, with the rest retrieved from reference TRBV12-5 and TRBJ2-2, is DARVTQTPRHKVTEMGQEVTMRCQPILGHNTVFWYRQTMMQGLELLAYFRNRAPLDDSGMPKDRFSAEMPDATLATLKIQPSEPRDSAVYFCASGLGDSINAGELFFGEGSRLTVL.

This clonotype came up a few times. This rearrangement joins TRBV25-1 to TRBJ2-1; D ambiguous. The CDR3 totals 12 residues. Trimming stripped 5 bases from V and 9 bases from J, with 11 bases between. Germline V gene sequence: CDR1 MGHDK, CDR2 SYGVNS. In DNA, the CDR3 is TGTGCCAGCAGTTCAAAGAAGGGTGAGCAGTTCTTC. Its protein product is CASSSKKGEQFF.

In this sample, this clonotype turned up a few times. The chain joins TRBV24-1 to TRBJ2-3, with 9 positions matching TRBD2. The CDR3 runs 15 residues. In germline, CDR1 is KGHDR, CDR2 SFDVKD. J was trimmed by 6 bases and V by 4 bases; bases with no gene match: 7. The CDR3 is CATSDFRLAVDTQYF. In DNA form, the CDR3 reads TGTGCCACCAGTGACTTCCGACTAGCGGTCGATACGCAGTATTTT.

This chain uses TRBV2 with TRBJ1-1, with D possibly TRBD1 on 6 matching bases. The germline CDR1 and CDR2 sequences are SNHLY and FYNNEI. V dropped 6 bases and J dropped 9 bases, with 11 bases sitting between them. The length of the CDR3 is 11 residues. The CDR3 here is CASRQGPKAFF. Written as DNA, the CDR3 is TGTGCCAGCAGACAGGGCCCGAAAGCTTTCTTT.

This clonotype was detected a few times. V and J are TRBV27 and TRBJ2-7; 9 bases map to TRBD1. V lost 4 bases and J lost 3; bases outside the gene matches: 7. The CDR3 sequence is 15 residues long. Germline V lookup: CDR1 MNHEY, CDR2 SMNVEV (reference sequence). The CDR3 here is CASSSDRGMRYEQYF. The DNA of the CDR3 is TGTGCCAGCAGTTCGGACAGGGGAATGCGCTACGAGCAGTACTTC.

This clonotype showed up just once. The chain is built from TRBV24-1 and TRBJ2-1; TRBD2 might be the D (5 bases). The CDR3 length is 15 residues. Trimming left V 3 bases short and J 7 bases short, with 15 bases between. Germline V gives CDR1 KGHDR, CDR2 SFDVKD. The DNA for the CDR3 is TGTGCCACCAGTGATGGAGTAAAAACGGGAAATGAGCAGTTCTTC. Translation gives CATSDGVKTGNEQFF.

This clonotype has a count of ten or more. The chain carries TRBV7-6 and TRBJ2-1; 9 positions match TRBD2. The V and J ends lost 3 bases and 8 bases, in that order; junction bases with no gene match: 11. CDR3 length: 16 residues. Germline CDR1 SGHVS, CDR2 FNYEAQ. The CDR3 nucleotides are TGTGCCAGCAGCTTGGGGCGGGGGGGCCTAGGGGATGAGCAGTTCTTC. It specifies CASSLGRGGLGDEQFF. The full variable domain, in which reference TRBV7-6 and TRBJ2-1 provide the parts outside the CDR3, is GAGVSQSPRYKVTKRGQDVALRCDPISGHVSLYWYRQALGQGPEFLTYFNYEAQQDKSGLPNDRFSAERPEGSISTLTIQRTEQRDSAMYRCASSLGRGGLGDEQFFGPGTRLTVL.

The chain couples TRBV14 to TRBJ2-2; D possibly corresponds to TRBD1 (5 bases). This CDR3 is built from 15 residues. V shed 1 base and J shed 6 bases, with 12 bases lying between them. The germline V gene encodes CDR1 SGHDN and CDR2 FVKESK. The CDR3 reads CASSQGARVSGELFF. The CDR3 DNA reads TGTGCCAGCAGCCAAGGGGCCAGGGTGTCCGGGGAGCTGTTTTTT.

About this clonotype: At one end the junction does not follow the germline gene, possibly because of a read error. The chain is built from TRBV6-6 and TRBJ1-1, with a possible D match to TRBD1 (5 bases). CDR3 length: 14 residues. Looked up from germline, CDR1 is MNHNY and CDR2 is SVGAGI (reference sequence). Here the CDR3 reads CASRVTEMNTEAYF. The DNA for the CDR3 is TGTGCCAGCCGAGTGACAGAAATGAACACTGAAGCTTACTTT.

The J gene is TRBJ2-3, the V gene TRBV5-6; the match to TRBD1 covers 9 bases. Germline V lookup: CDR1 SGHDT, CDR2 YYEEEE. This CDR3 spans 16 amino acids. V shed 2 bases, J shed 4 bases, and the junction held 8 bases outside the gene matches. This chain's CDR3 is CASSFGTGTGADTQYF. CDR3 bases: TGTGCCAGCAGCTTTGGGACAGGGACTGGAGCAGATACGCAGTATTTT.

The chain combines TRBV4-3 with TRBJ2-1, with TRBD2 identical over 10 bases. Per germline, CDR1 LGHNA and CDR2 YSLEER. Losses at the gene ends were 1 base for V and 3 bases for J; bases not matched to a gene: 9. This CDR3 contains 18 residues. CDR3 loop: CASSQAYSGTSVYNEQFF. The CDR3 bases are TGCGCCAGCAGCCAAGCCTACTCCGGGACTAGCGTCTACAATGAGCAGTTCTTC.

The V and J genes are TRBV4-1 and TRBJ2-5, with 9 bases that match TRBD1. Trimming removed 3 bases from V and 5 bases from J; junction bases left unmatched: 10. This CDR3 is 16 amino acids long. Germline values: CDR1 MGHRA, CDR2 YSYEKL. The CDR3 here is CASSQVRTGGGETQYF. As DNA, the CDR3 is TGCGCCAGCAGCCAGGTGCGAACAGGGGGCGGGGAGACCCAGTACTTC.

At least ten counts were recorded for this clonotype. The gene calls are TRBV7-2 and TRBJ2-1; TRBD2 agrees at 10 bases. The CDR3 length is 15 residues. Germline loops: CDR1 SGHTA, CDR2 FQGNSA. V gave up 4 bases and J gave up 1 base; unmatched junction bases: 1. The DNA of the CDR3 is TGTGCCAGCAGCTCACTAGCGGGGTCCTACAATGAGCAGTTCTTC. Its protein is CASSSLAGSYNEQFF.

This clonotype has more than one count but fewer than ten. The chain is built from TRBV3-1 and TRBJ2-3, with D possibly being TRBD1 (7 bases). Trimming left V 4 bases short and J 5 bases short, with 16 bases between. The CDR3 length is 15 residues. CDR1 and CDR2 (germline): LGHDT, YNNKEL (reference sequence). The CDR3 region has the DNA TGTGCCAGCAGCCCAGGGACAGTCGGGGGAGATACGCAGTATTTT. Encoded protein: CASSPGTVGGDTQYF.

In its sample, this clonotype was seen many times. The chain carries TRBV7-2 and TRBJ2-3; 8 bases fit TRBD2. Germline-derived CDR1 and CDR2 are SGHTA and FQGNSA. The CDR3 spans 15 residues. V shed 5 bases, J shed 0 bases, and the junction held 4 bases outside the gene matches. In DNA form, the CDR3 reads TGTGCCAGCAGCCCGGGGGGGTCTAGCACAGATACGCAGTATTTT. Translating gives CASSPGGSSTDTQYF. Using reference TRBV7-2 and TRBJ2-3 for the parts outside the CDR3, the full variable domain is GAGVSQSPSNKVTEKGKDVELRCDPISGHTALYWYRQSLGQGLEFLIYFQGNSAPDKSGLPSDRFSAERTGGSVSTLTIQRTQQEDSAVYLCASSPGGSSTDTQYFGPGTRLTVL.

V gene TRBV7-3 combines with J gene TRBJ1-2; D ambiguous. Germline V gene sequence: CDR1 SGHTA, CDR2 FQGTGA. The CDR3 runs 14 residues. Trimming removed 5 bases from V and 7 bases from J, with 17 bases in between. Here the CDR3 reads CASSALLGATGYTF. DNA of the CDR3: TGTGCCAGCAGCGCCCTTTTAGGCGCGACTGGCTACACCTTC.

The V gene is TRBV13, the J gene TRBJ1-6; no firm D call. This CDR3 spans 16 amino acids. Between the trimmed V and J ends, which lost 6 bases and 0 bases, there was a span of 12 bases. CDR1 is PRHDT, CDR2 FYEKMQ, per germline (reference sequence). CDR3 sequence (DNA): TGTGCCAGCAGTACTGCGGGGAGCTCCTATAATTCACCCCTCCACTTT. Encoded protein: CASSTAGSSYNSPLHF.

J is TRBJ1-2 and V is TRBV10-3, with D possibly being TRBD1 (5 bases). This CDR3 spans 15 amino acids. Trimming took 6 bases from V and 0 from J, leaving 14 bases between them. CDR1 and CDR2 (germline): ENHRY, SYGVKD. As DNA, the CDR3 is TGTGCCATCAGCGAGACTGGGACCGCTAACTATGGCTACACCTTC. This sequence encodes CAISETGTANYGYTF.